This T cell receptor (beta chain) was sequenced in a study of T cell changes during pregnancy in multiple sclerosis. Only in-frame clones appear in the TCRdb table, and some are missing; sequencing was by immunoSEQ multiplex PCR. The data contain 90,000 to 95,000 clones, 85% to 95% of them seen just once; the ten biggest clones take up around 1%. This CDR3 is built from 19 residues. Germline V lookup: CDR1 SGDLS, CDR2 YYNGEE. Trimming took 3 bases from V and 3 from J; bases not matched to a gene: 14. The sample consisted of peripheral blood, taken before pregnancy. The chain uses TRBV9 and TRBJ2-2, with 10 bases fitting TRBD2. The source of this sequence is a female donor with multiple sclerosis, enrolled in a pregnancy study. CDR3 residues: CASSAVGQLLAGHTGELFF. CDR3 nucleotides: TGTGCCAGCAGCGCGGTGGGACAACTACTAGCGGGACACACCGGGGAGCTGTTTTTT.